The sequence of this T cell receptor beta chain was determined in a study of blood T cell repertoires in COVID-19. Sequencing used immunoSEQ multiplex PCR; TCRdb keeps in-frame clones, though not all of them. There are 300,000 to 400,000 clones in the sample; around nine tenths occur only once, and around 0.91% lies in the top ten. The specimen was PBMCs or T cells enriched from blood (not recorded which). This TCR was sampled from a woman aged 25-40 years with acute COVID-19.

The CDR3 nucleotides are TGTGCCAGCAGCGGGGAGGAGACCCAGTACTTC. It encodes CASSGEETQYF. This chain uses TRBV7-9 with TRBJ2-5, with D perhaps matching TRBD2 (5 bases). CDR1 is SEHNR and CDR2 is FQNEAQ in the germline V gene (reference sequence). The CDR3 consists of 11 residues. Trimming took 5 bases from V and 5 from J, leaving 6 bases between them.